The 32 T cell receptor beta chains listed next were all sequenced from one sample in a study of memory CD4+ T cells and cytomegalovirus serostatus. Profiling relied on immunoSEQ multiplex PCR, and the TCRdb table lists in-frame clones only, not all of them. The sample has under 55,000 clones, about three quarters seen once. The sort gate was single viable CD3+CD4+CD8-CD45RO+ cells for memory CD4+ T cells. Sequencing used memory CD4+ T cells from blood. The origin of the receptors is an adult in good health and CMV-seropositive.

There are a few counts of this clone. The rearrangement joins TRBV15 to TRBJ2-3, with D tentatively TRBD1 or TRBD2 (5 bases each). The CDR3 sequence is 15 residues long. Trimming stripped 0 bases from V and 3 bases from J, with 10 bases between. Germline V gene lookup returns CDR1 LNHNV and CDR2 YYDKDF (reference sequence). CDR3 protein: CATSRDGAGTDTQYF. CDR3 DNA: TGTGCCACCAGCAGAGATGGGGCGGGTACAGATACGCAGTATTTT.

The J gene is TRBJ2-1, the V gene TRBV28; D may be TRBD2 (6 bases). V shed 5 bases and J shed 4 bases, with 15 bases lying between them. Germline CDR1 and CDR2: MDHEN and SYDVKM. The CDR3 consists of 15 residues. CDR3: CASSDTSRLYNEQFF. For the CDR3, the DNA is TGTGCCAGCAGTGATACTAGCCGACTTTACAATGAGCAGTTCTTC. The variable domain in full, completed from reference TRBV28 and TRBJ2-1, reads DVKVTQSSRYLVKRTGEKVFLECVQDMDHENMFWYRQDPGLGLRLIYFSYDVKMKEKGDIPEGYSVSREKKERFSLILESASTNQTSMYLCASSDTSRLYNEQFFGPGTRLTVL.

The chain carries TRBV18 and TRBJ1-2; 8 bases line up with TRBD1. V dropped 3 bases and J dropped 3; count of bases not matched to a gene: 12. Germline V gene data show CDR1 as KGHSH and CDR2 as LQKENI. This CDR3 is built from 17 residues. The CDR3 region is CASSPVAHQTGDYGYTF. CDR3 sequence (DNA): TGTGCCAGCTCACCCGTGGCCCACCAGACAGGGGACTATGGCTACACCTTC.

This clone was observed a single time. This rearrangement joins TRBV18 to TRBJ2-3; D is perhaps TRBD1 or TRBD2 (5 bases each). Deletions cut 2 bases from V and 1 base from J, with 16 bases between. This CDR3 has 17 amino acids. CDR1 KGHSH and CDR2 LQKENI come from the germline V gene. The DNA for the CDR3 is TGTGCCAGCTCACCATTGTCAGCGGCCAGGGGCACAGATACGCAGTATTTT. It yields the protein CASSPLSAARGTDTQYF.

This clone has only one observation. This chain connects TRBV2 to TRBJ1-2; D unclear. The CDR3 is 16 amino acids. V lost 2 bases and J 5 bases, leaving 18 bases between the germline ends. The germline CDR1 and CDR2 sequences are SNHLY and FYNNEI. CDR3 DNA: TGTGCCAGCAGTGAACATGGGTCGGCGCGCAGGTATGGCTACACCTTC. The encoded protein is CASSEHGSARRYGYTF.

The DNA for the CDR3 is TGTGCCTGGATACTGGCAGGGACAGATACGCAGTATTTT. Its translation is CAWILAGTDTQYF. The rearrangement joins TRBV30 to TRBJ2-3; D might be TRBD1 (5 bases). V lost 4 bases, J lost 3 bases, and 11 bases lay in between. Germline V CDR1 and CDR2: GTSNPN, SVGIG (reference sequence). The CDR3 sequence is 13 residues long.

The chain combines TRBV6-1 with TRBJ2-1; 13 bases are a match to TRBD2. The germline gives CDR1 MNHNS, CDR2 SASEGT. CDR3 size: 18 residues. Trimming cost V 4 bases and J 2 bases; bases outside gene matches: 8. CDR3: CASSGGLAGRTTYNEQFF. The CDR3 nucleotides are TGTGCCAGCAGTGGGGGACTAGCGGGGCGGACAACCTACAATGAGCAGTTCTTC.

The rearrangement uses TRBV11-2 and TRBJ1-1; D uncertain. The germline V gene encodes CDR1 SGHAT and CDR2 FQNNGV. V lost 2 bases to trimming and J lost 3 bases, with 16 bases between them. This CDR3 region has 16 residues. CDR3: CASSLRWGDTYTEAFF. In nucleotides, the CDR3 is TGTGCCAGCAGCTTACGGTGGGGAGACACCTACACTGAAGCTTTCTTT.

The chain links TRBV2 to TRBJ2-1, with TRBD1 identical over 9 bases. The CDR3 loop spans 13 amino acids. The trim removed 6 bases at V and 7 bases at J, leaving 4 bases unmatched. Germline values: CDR1 SNHLY, CDR2 FYNNEI. Here the CDR3 reads CASRGQGPNEQFF. The DNA of the CDR3 is TGTGCCAGCAGGGGACAGGGCCCTAATGAGCAGTTCTTC.

This chain uses TRBV30 with TRBJ1-1; D is perhaps TRBD1 (5 bases). Germline V CDR1 and CDR2: GTSNPN, SVGIG (reference sequence). The CDR3 is made up of 10 amino acids. Trimming removed 5 bases from V and 4 bases from J, with 5 bases in between. CDR3 coding DNA: TGTGCCTGGGGGGGCACTGAAGCTTTCTTT. Translating gives CAWGGTEAFF.

In its sample, this clone was seen once. The rearrangement uses TRBV2 and TRBJ2-1; no reliable D call. CDR1 is SNHLY and CDR2 is FYNNEI in the germline V gene. V lost 3 bases and J lost 13, with 13 bases in between. The CDR3 has 12 residues. DNA of the CDR3: TGTGCCAGCAGTGAGGATATTTCGAGACAGTTCTTC. This codes for CASSEDISRQFF.

This clone was observed a single time. The rearrangement joins TRBV5-1 to TRBJ1-4; a possible D gene is TRBD1 (5 bases). The CDR3 loop spans 15 amino acids. V lost 0 bases to trimming and J lost 7 bases, with 13 bases between them. CDR1 SGHRS and CDR2 YFSETQ come from the germline V gene. CDR3 coding DNA: TGCGCCAGCAGCTTGGACGGGACCAATTCTGAAAAACTGTTTTTT. Its translation: CASSLDGTNSEKLFF.

The chain carries TRBV18 and TRBJ1-1; TRBD1 might be the D (5 bases). CDR1 and CDR2 (germline): KGHSH, LQKENI. Deletions cut 5 bases from V and 4 bases from J, with 8 bases between. This CDR3 spans 12 amino acids. The CDR3 reads CASSTRATEAFF. The DNA for the CDR3 is TGTGCCAGCTCAACCAGGGCCACTGAAGCTTTCTTT. Using reference TRBV18 and TRBJ1-1 for the parts outside the CDR3, the full variable domain is NAGVMQNPRHLVRRRGQEARLRCSPMKGHSHVYWYRQLPEEGLKFMVYLQKENIIDESGMPKERFSAEFPKEGPSILRIQQVVRGDSAAYFCASSTRATEAFFGQGTRLTVV.

This clone was counted only a few times. This chain links TRBV6-5 with TRBJ2-5, with TRBD2 identical over 10 bases. The length of the CDR3 is 14 residues. V trimming: 6 bases; J trimming: 4 bases; junction bases outside the gene matches: 5. Germline CDR1 is MNHEY and CDR2 is SVGAGI. The chain's CDR3 is CASSPLAGAETQYF. The DNA for the CDR3 is TGTGCCAGCAGCCCTCTAGCGGGAGCAGAGACCCAGTACTTC.

This clone occurred a few times. V and J are TRBV6-1 and TRBJ2-7, with 11 positions matching TRBD1. V lost 5 bases to trimming and J lost 4 bases; unmatched junction nucleotides: 4. There are 14 residues in the CDR3. Germline values: CDR1 MNHNS, CDR2 SASEGT. The CDR3 is CASSLGQGGYEQYF. CDR3 sequence (DNA): TGTGCCAGCAGTCTGGGACAGGGGGGGTACGAGCAGTACTTC.

This clone came up once. V is TRBV5-4 and J is TRBJ2-1; 11 bases are a match to TRBD2. V gave up 1 base and J gave up 8 bases; unmatched junction bases: 5. The germline V gene encodes CDR1 SGHNT and CDR2 YYREEE (reference sequence). The CDR3 is 15 amino acids. Here the CDR3 reads CASSLTSGSNDEQFF. Here the CDR3 DNA reads TGTGCCAGCAGCTTGACTAGCGGGAGTAACGATGAGCAGTTCTTC.

J is TRBJ1-1 and V is TRBV4-1; 7 nucleotides line up with TRBD1. CDR3 length equals 16 residues. The ends lost 2 bases at V and 7 bases at J; junction bases unmatched: 13. Germline assignment: CDR1 MGHRA and CDR2 YSYEKL. CDR3 protein: CASSQILDRAKGEAFF. Here the CDR3 DNA reads TGCGCCAGCAGCCAAATTCTAGACAGGGCAAAGGGTGAAGCTTTCTTT.

This chain joins TRBV7-8 and TRBJ2-2, with D perhaps given as TRBD1 or TRBD2 (5 bases each). V was cut by 3 bases and J by 6 bases, with 11 bases left in between. Germline V gene sequence: CDR1 SGHVS, CDR2 FQNEAQ. This CDR3 has 14 residues. CDR3 sequence: CASSFRDAPGELFF. For the CDR3, the DNA is TGTGCCAGCAGCTTCCGGGACGCACCCGGGGAGCTGTTTTTT. The whole variable domain, remainder taken from reference TRBV7-8 and TRBJ2-2, is GAGVSQSPRYKVAKRGQDVALRCDPISGHVSLFWYQQALGQGPEFLTYFQNEAQLDKSGLPSDRFFAERPEGSVSTLKIQRTQQEDSAVYLCASSFRDAPGELFFGEGSRLTVL.

The chain is built from TRBV2 and TRBJ1-2, with D possibly being TRBD1 (6 bases). The V end lost 5 bases, the J end lost 0 bases, and 10 bases lay between the germline ends. This CDR3 contains 14 residues. CDR1 is SNHLY and CDR2 is FYNNEI in the germline V gene. CDR3 sequence (DNA): TGTGCCAGCAGTCGACAGGTTACTAACTATGGCTACACCTTC. Translating gives CASSRQVTNYGYTF.

The chain links TRBV19 to TRBJ2-7, with D perhaps matching TRBD1 (7 bases). The ends were cut back, 5 bases at V and 2 bases at J, with 13 bases in the middle. This CDR3 contains 14 residues. The germline CDR1 and CDR2 sequences are LNHDA and SQIVND (reference sequence). As DNA, the CDR3 is TGTGCCAGTAGTGTACAGGGGAGGCCCTACGAGCAGTACTTC. Protein sequence: CASSVQGRPYEQYF. The full variable domain, in which reference TRBV19 and TRBJ2-7 provide the parts outside the CDR3, is DGGITQSPKYLFRKEGQNVTLSCEQNLNHDAMYWYRQDPGQGLRLIYYSQIVNDFQKGDIAEGYSVSREKKESFPLTVTSAQKNPTAFYLCASSVQGRPYEQYFGPGTRLTVT.

V is TRBV19 and J is TRBJ1-5, with 8 nucleotides matching TRBD1. V was pared by 6 bases and J by 7 bases, with 17 bases of the junction left unmatched. Germline CDR1 LNHDA, CDR2 SQIVND (reference sequence). The CDR3 length is 17 residues. The CDR3 nucleotides are TGTGCCAGTAGCTCGACAGGGGCGCGGGACTTACACCAGCCCCAGCATTTT. The encoded protein is CASSSTGARDLHQPQHF.

The V gene is TRBV7-2, the J gene TRBJ2-5; 7 bases are a match to TRBD2. J was trimmed by 3 bases and V by 2 bases; bases with no gene match: 6. Germline CDR1 SGHTA, CDR2 FQGNSA. CDR3 length equals 15 residues. In DNA form, the CDR3 reads TGTGCCAGCAGCTTAAACATGGGGAGGGAAGAGACCCAGTACTTC. It yields the protein CASSLNMGREETQYF.

The chain links TRBV6-6 to TRBJ1-2; unclear D gene. The CDR3 is 13 amino acids. V lost 0 bases, J lost 0 bases, and 2 bases lay in between. CDR1 MNHNY and CDR2 SVGAGI come from the germline V gene (reference sequence). The CDR3 DNA reads as TGTGCCAGCAGTTACTCGTCTAACTATGGCTACACCTTC. The encoded protein is CASSYSSNYGYTF.

Concerning this clone: Other DNA sequences in the sample encode the same CDR3. This chain links TRBV19 with TRBJ1-5; 9 bases match TRBD1. The CDR3 sequence is 15 residues long. The germline gives CDR1 LNHDA, CDR2 SQIVND (reference sequence). Germline trimming cut 5 bases from V and 2 bases from J; bases unmatched to any gene: 4. CDR3 residues: CASSFRQGGNQPQHF. In DNA, the CDR3 is TGTGCCAGTAGTTTCCGACAGGGGGGCAATCAGCCCCAGCATTTT.

The rearrangement joins TRBV15 to TRBJ2-7; either TRBD1 or TRBD2 may fit D (5 bases each). The CDR3 contains 15 residues. CDR1 and CDR2 (germline): LNHNV, YYDKDF (reference sequence). With 1 base removed from V and 7 bases from J, the gap between germline ends came to 17 bases. CDR3 DNA sequence: TGTGCCACCAGCAGAGGAGGGGAGTTTCGTAGGGAGCAGTACTTC. Translation gives CATSRGGEFRREQYF.

This chain uses TRBV19 with TRBJ2-2; D is undetermined. V lost 4 bases and J lost 2, with 8 bases in between. The germline V gene has CDR1 LNHDA and CDR2 SQIVND (reference sequence). The CDR3 is 14 amino acids. CDR3 sequence reads: CASSTRPNTGELFF. CDR3 coding DNA: TGTGCCAGTAGTACGCGACCAAACACCGGGGAGCTGTTTTTT.

The chain recombines TRBV5-1 with TRBJ2-2; 8 positions match TRBD2. This CDR3 contains 15 residues. The V gene end was trimmed by 5 bases and the J gene end by 1 base; junction bases not matched to a gene: 4. The germline V gene has CDR1 SGHRS and CDR2 YFSETQ. DNA for the CDR3: TGCGCCAGCAGTATACTAGCGGAGAACACCGGGGAGCTGTTTTTT. Translation gives CASSILAENTGELFF.

This chain joins TRBV11-1 and TRBJ2-5; TRBD2 aligns across 8 bases. V was pared by 1 base and J by 3 bases, with 7 bases of the junction left unmatched. Germline CDR1 and CDR2: SGHAT and FQDESV (reference sequence). The CDR3 contains 16 residues. The CDR3 sequence: CASSLGLAGSEETQYF. The CDR3 DNA is TGTGCCAGCAGCTTAGGGCTAGCGGGCTCGGAAGAGACCCAGTACTTC.

The CDR3 is CASSRTRGPWRDNYGYTF. Written as DNA, the CDR3 is TGTGCCAGCAGTCGGACCAGGGGACCGTGGCGGGATAACTATGGCTACACCTTC. This chain connects TRBV11-2 to TRBJ1-2, with a tentative D call TRBD1 (6 bases). V lost 6 bases and J 1 base, leaving 24 bases between the germline ends. The CDR3 loop spans 18 amino acids. Germline CDR1 is SGHAT and CDR2 is FQNNGV.

V usage is TRBV5-1 and J usage is TRBJ1-1, with a weak D call TRBD1 (5 bases). The V end was cut by 4 bases, the J end by 4 bases, with 23 bases between. The CDR3 has 17 amino acids. Germline V gene lookup returns CDR1 SGHRS and CDR2 YFSETQ. The CDR3 protein is CASSLVPGGGGSTEAFF. The CDR3 nucleotides read TGCGCCAGCAGCCTGGTACCTGGTGGGGGAGGATCCACTGAAGCTTTCTTT.

V and J are TRBV6-6 and TRBJ1-1; D uncertain. V lost 11 bases to trimming and J lost 0 bases, with 16 bases between them. CDR1 and CDR2 from the germline V gene are MNHNY and SVGAGI (reference sequence). CDR3 size: 14 residues. The chain's CDR3 is CASISRIMNTEAFF. CDR3 DNA: TGTGCCTCTATAAGTCGGATCATGAACACTGAAGCTTTCTTT.

The genes are TRBV5-8 and TRBJ2-2; TRBD2 matches at 11 bases. This CDR3 region has 17 residues. Looked up from germline, CDR1 is SGHTS and CDR2 is YDEGEE. Losses at the gene ends were 1 base for V and 4 bases for J; bases not matched to a gene: 6. CDR3 coding DNA: TGTGCCAGCAGCTTGATGATAACTAGCGGGAGCACCGGGGAGCTGTTTTTT. It encodes CASSLMITSGSTGELFF. The full variable domain, in which reference TRBV5-8 and TRBJ2-2 provide the parts outside the CDR3, is EAGVTQSPTHLIKTRGQQATLRCSPISGHTSVYWYQQALGLGLQFLLWYDEGEERNRGNFPPRFSGRQFPNYSSELNVNALELEDSALYLCASSLMITSGSTGELFFGEGSRLTVL.